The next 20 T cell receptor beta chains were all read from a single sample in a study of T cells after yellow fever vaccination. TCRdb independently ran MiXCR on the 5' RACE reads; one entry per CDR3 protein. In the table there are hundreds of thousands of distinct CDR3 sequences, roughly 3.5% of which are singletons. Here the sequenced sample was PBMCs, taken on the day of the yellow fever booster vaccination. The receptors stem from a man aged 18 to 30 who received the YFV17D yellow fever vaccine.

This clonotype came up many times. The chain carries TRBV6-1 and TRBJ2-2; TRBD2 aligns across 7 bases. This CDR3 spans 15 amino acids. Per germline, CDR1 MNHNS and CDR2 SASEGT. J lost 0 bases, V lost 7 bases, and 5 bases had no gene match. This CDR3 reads CASTWDYANTGELFF. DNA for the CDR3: TGTGCCAGCACCTGGGACTACGCGAACACCGGGGAGCTGTTTTTT.

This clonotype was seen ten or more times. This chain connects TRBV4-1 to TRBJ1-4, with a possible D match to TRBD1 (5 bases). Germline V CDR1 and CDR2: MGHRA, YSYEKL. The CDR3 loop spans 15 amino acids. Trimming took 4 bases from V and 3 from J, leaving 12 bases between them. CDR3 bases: TGCGCCAGCAGCCCCAAATGGGGGGCTAATGAAAAACTGTTTTTT. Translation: CASSPKWGANEKLFF.

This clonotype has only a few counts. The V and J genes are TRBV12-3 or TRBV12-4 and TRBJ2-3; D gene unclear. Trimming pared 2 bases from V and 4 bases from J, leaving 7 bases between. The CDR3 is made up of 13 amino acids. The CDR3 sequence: CASSLNGPDTQYF. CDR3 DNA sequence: TGTGCCAGCAGTTTAAACGGGCCAGATACGCAGTATTTT.

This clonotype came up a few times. DNA for the CDR3: TGTGCCAGCAGCCACACCGGGGGATCCTACGAGCAGTACTTC. Encoded protein: CASSHTGGSYEQYF. The chain is built from TRBV27 and TRBJ2-7; D possibly corresponds to TRBD2 (6 bases). V dropped 6 bases and J dropped 1 base, with 13 bases sitting between them. Germline V gene sequence: CDR1 MNHEY, CDR2 SMNVEV (reference sequence). The CDR3 sequence is 14 residues long.

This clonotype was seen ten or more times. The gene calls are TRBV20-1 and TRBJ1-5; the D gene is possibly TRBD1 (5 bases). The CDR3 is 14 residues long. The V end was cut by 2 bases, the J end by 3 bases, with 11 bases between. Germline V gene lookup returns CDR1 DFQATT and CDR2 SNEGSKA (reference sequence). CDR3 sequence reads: CSARIPGDNQPQHF. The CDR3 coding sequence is TGCAGTGCTAGAATTCCGGGGGACAATCAGCCCCAGCATTTT.

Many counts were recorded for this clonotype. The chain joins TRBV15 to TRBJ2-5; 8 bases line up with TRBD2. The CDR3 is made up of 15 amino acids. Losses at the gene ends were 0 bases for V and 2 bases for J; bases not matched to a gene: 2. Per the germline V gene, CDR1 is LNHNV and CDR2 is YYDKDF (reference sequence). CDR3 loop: CATSRDRGGQETQYF. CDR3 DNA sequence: TGTGCCACCAGCAGAGATCGGGGGGGGCAAGAGACCCAGTACTTC.

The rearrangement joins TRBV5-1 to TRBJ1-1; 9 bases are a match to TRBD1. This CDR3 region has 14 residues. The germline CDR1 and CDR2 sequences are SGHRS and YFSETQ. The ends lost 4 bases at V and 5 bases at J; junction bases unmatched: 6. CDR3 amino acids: CASSPDRGYTEAFF. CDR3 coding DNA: TGCGCCAGCAGCCCGGACAGGGGATATACTGAAGCTTTCTTT.

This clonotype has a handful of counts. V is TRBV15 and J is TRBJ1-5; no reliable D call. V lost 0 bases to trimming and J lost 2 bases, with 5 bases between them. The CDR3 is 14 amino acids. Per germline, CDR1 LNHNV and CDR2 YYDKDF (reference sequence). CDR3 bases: TGTGCCACCAGCAGAGAGGGTGGCAATCAGCCCCAGCATTTT. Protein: CATSREGGNQPQHF.

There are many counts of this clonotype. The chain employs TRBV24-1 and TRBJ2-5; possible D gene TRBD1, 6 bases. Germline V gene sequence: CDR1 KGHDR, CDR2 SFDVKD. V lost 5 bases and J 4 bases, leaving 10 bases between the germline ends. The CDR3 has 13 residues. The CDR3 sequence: CATSAQGSETQYF. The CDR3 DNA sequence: TGTGCCACCAGTGCACAGGGATCAGAGACCCAGTACTTC.

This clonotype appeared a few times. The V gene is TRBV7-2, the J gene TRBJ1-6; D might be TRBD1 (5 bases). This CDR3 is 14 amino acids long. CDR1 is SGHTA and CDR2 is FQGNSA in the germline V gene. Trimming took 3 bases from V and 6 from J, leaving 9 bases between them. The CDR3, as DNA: TGTGCCAGCAGCTTGGGACTGTCTAATTCACCCCTCCACTTT. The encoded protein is CASSLGLSNSPLHF. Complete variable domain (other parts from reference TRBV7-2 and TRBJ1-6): GAGVSQSPSNKVTEKGKDVELRCDPISGHTALYWYRQSLGQGLEFLIYFQGNSAPDKSGLPSDRFSAERTGGSVSTLTIQRTQQEDSAVYLCASSLGLSNSPLHFGNGTRLTVT.

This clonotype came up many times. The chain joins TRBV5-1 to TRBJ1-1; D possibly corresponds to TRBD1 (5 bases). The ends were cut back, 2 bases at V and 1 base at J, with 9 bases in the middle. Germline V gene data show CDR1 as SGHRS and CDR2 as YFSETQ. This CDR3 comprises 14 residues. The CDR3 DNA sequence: TGCGCCAGCAGCTTCTACGGACAGAACACTGAAGCTTTCTTT. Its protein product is CASSFYGQNTEAFF.

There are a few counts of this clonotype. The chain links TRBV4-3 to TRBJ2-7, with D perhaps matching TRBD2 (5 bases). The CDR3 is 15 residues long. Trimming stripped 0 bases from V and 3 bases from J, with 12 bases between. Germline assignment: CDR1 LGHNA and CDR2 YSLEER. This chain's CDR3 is CASSQERSGYYEQYF. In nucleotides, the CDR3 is TGCGCCAGCAGCCAAGAACGAAGCGGTTACTACGAGCAGTACTTC.

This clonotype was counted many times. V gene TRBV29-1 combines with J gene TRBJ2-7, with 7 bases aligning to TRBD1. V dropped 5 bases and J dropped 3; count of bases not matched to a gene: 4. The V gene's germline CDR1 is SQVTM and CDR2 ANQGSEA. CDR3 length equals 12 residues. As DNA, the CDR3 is TGCAGCGTTCGACAGGGCGGCTACGAGCAGTACTTC. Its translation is CSVRQGGYEQYF.

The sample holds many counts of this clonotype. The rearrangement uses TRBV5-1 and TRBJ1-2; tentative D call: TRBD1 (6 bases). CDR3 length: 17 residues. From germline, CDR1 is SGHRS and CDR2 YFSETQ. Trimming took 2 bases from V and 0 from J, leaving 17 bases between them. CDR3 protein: CASSFLGDTASNYGYTF. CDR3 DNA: TGCGCCAGCAGCTTTCTCGGGGACACGGCCTCTAACTATGGCTACACCTTC.

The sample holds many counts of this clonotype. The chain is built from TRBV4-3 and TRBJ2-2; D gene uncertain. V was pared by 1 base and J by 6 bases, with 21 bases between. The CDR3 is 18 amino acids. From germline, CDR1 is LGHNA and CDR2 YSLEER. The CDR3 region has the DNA TGCGCCAGCAGCCAAGGGCCTCACATCCGGGCGTCCGCCGGGGAGCTGTTTTTT. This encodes CASSQGPHIRASAGELFF.

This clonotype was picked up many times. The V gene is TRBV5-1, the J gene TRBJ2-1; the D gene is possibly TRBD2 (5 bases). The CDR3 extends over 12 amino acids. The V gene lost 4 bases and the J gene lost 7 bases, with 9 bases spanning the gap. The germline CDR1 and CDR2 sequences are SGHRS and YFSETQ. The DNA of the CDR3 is TGCGCCAGCAGCCGGGAAGAAAATGAGCAGTTCTTC. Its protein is CASSREENEQFF.

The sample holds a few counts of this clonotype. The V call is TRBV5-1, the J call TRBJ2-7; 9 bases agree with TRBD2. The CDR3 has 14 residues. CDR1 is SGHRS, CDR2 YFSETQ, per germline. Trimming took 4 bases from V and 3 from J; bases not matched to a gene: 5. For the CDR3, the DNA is TGCGCCAGCAGCCCGGCGGGGGGGTTCTACGAGCAGTACGTC. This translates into CASSPAGGFYEQYV.

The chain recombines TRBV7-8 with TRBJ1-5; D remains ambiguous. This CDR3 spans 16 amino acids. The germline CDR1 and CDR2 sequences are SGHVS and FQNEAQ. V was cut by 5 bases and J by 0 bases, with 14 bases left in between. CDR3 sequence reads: CASSTAWELSNQPQHF. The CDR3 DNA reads TGTGCCAGCAGCACCGCATGGGAGCTTAGCAATCAGCCCCAGCATTTT.

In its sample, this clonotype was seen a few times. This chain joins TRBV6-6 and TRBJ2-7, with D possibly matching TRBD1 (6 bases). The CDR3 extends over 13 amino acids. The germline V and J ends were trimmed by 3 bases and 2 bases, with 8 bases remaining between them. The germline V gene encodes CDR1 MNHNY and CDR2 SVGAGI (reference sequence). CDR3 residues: CASSYGDTYEQYF. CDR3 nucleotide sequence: TGTGCCAGCAGTTATGGGGACACCTACGAGCAGTACTTC.

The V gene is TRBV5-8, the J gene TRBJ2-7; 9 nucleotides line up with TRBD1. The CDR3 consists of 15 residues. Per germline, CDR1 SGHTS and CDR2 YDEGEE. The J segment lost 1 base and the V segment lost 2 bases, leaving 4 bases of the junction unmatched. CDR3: CASSFRTGVSYEQYV. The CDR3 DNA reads TGTGCCAGCAGCTTTCGGACAGGGGTTTCCTACGAGCAGTACGTC.